This T cell receptor beta chain was found in a study of blood T cell repertoires in COVID-19. Study-wide context: COVID-19 samples from acute and convalescent phases originated in the United States, Italy and Spain. The analysed material was cDNA or gDNA that came from T cells, B-cell-depleted T cells, or PBMCs.

In the study's own analysis: By means of reference gene primer amplification, nucleated cell counts were estimated. Here immunoSEQ multiplex PCR was the method, and the copy in TCRdb shows in-frame clones only, minus some. That table furnishes V, J and clone size, whereas the DNA furnished D and trimming. Of 150,000 to 190,000 clones in the sample, 75% to 90% are singletons; the top ten hold 15%. Material for sequencing was peripheral blood. The receptor was derived from a woman between 40 and 50 years old with acute or convalescent COVID-19.

The chain's CDR3 is CASGPPGTHSGANVLTF. In DNA form, the CDR3 reads TGTGCTAGTGGTCCCCCCGGGACACACTCTGGGGCCAACGTCCTGACTTTC. The J gene is TRBJ2-6, the V gene TRBV12-5, with D maybe TRBD1 (6 bases). V lost 5 bases and J 0 bases, leaving 14 bases between the germline ends. There are 17 residues in the CDR3. The germline CDR1 and CDR2 sequences are LGHNT and FRNRAP.